The 3 T cell receptor beta chains listed next were all sequenced from one sample in a study of shared clonotypes between healthy human individuals. Assay used: immunoSEQ multiplex PCR; TCRdb lists only in-frame clones, some missing. The table shows roughly 2,000,000 clones, with roughly 94% occurring only once. The naive CD8 population came from CD45RO-negative cells selected for CCR7, without terminally differentiated effector memory CD45RA+ cells. Sequencing was performed on naive CD8+ T cells sorted from blood. These receptors all stem from a man aged 18 to 30 in good health.

The chain is built from TRBV6-5 and TRBJ2-1; D gene unclear. Germline assignment: CDR1 MNHEY and CDR2 SVGAGI. Trimming removed 0 bases at V and 3 bases at J, with 12 bases between. The CDR3 consists of 16 residues. The CDR3 loop is CASSYSSPDFYNEQFF. CDR3 in DNA: TGTGCCAGCAGTTACTCGAGTCCGGATTTCTACAATGAGCAGTTCTTC.

Concerning this clone itself: The germline gene is not matched at one end of the junction; a read error may be the cause. J is TRBJ2-2 and V is TRBV7-7; TRBD2 aligns across 8 bases. Germline V lookup: CDR1 SSHAT, CDR2 FNYEAQ (reference sequence). The CDR3 is 17 residues long. The chain's CDR3 is CASSLGSREGNTGELFF. CDR3 DNA sequence: TGTGCTAGCAGCTTAGGGTCTCGGGAGGGGAACACCGGGGAGCTGTTTTTT.

CDR3 nucleotides: TGTGCCAGCAGCCCTTCGGGCGGGGGAATGTACTATGGCTACACCTTC. It codes for CASSPSGGGMYYGYTF. This chain joins TRBV13 and TRBJ1-2; a possible D gene is TRBD1 (5 bases). The CDR3 is made up of 16 amino acids. Between the trimmed V and J ends, which lost 5 bases and 3 bases, there was a span of 19 bases. Germline V gene sequence: CDR1 PRHDT, CDR2 FYEKMQ (reference sequence).